The rows below give T cell receptor beta chains drawn from one sample of a study of naive and memory T cell subsets. MiXCR was run by TCRdb on the UMI-ligation and nested PCR reads, yielding one entry per CDR3 protein. The sample includes some 16,000 distinct CDR3 sequences, approximately 9.4% of them seen just once. Sequenced material: central memory CD8+ T cells from blood. Receptor source: a human donor in good health. Both conserved end residues are part of each CDR3. The order of the fields is V gene, D gene, clone size, J gene, CDR3 DNA, CDR3 protein. A D gene is named only where the DNA matches it firmly. Some rows have no size entry. The others give once, few or many, or a class for an expanded clone.

v_gene: TRBV24-1
d_gene: TRBD2
abundance: -
j_gene: TRBJ2-3
CDR3nt: TGTGCCACCGCAGGGAGTGATGACGGCGGGAGGGCCGCAGATACGCAGTATTTT
CDR3aa: CATAGSDDGGRAADTQYF

v_gene: TRBV9
d_gene: TRBD1
abundance: few
j_gene: TRBJ2-5
CDR3nt: TGTGCCAGCAGCGCGGAAAGAGCAGGGGGCCTAGAGACCCAGTACTTC
CDR3aa: CASSAERAGGLETQYF

v_gene: TRBV7-9
d_gene: TRBD1
abundance: many
j_gene: TRBJ2-3
CDR3nt: TGTGCCAGCGCCCCTGCTGGACAGGGGGGAGATACGCAGTATTTT
CDR3aa: CASAPAGQGGDTQYF

v_gene: TRBV29-1
d_gene: TRBD1
abundance: -
j_gene: TRBJ2-6
CDR3nt: TGCAGCGTGGGGACAGGAGCCATCTCTGGGGCCAACGTCCTGACTTTC
CDR3aa: CSVGTGAISGANVLTF

v_gene: TRBV27
d_gene: -
abundance: -
j_gene: TRBJ2-2
CDR3nt: TGTGCCAGCAGTTTGAAAGGGCCCGGGGAGCTGTTTTTT
CDR3aa: CASSLKGPGELFF

v_gene: TRBV13
d_gene: -
abundance: few
j_gene: TRBJ2-3
CDR3nt: TGTGCCAGCAGCTTCCATGGGGGCGGGGACTCCACAGATACGCAGTATTTT
CDR3aa: CASSFHGGGDSTDTQYF

v_gene: TRBV3-1
d_gene: -
abundance: -
j_gene: TRBJ1-1
CDR3nt: TGTGCCAGCAGCCCACGACCCCCTAGGAACACTGAAGCTTTCTTT
CDR3aa: CASSPRPPRNTEAFF

v_gene: TRBV20-1
d_gene: TRBD1
abundance: medium-sized
j_gene: TRBJ2-1
CDR3nt: TGCAGTGCCAGGACAGGGGACTACAATGAGCAGTTCTTC
CDR3aa: CSARTGDYNEQFF

v_gene: TRBV20-1
d_gene: TRBD1
abundance: many
j_gene: TRBJ2-4
CDR3nt: TGCAGTGCTAGGGTGCGACAGGGGAGGAACATTCAGTACTTC
CDR3aa: CSARVRQGRNIQYF

v_gene: TRBV6-6
d_gene: TRBD2
abundance: -
j_gene: TRBJ2-7
CDR3nt: TGTGCCAGCAGTTACCCGGGACTAGCGGAGTTAGTGTCCTACGAGCAGTACTTC
CDR3aa: CASSYPGLAELVSYEQYF

v_gene: TRBV6-1
d_gene: -
abundance: -
j_gene: TRBJ2-3
CDR3nt: TGTGCCAGCAGTGAATTATGGTCAGGGAAAAGCACAGATACGCAGTATTTT
CDR3aa: CASSELWSGKSTDTQYF

v_gene: TRBV13
d_gene: TRBD2
abundance: -
j_gene: TRBJ2-3
CDR3nt: TGTGCCAGCAGCTTGCGGGGGGCGGTAGATACGCAGTATTTT
CDR3aa: CASSLRGAVDTQYF

v_gene: TRBV4-3
d_gene: TRBD2
abundance: many
j_gene: TRBJ2-3
CDR3nt: TGCGCCAGCAGCGTCACTAGCGACGGCACAGATACGCAGTATTTT
CDR3aa: CASSVTSDGTDTQYF

v_gene: TRBV28
d_gene: -
abundance: -
j_gene: TRBJ2-1
CDR3nt: TGTGCCAGCAGTTCCATTACGGGGGCCCTAGACTACAATGAGCAGTTCTTC
CDR3aa: CASSSITGALDYNEQFF

v_gene: TRBV2
d_gene: -
abundance: -
j_gene: TRBJ2-7
CDR3nt: TGTGCCAGCCGGGGACAACCGCTGAGCTCCTACGAGCAGTACTTC
CDR3aa: CASRGQPLSSYEQYF

v_gene: TRBV7-9
d_gene: TRBD1
abundance: -
j_gene: TRBJ2-5
CDR3nt: TGTGCCAGCACCGTTGACAGGGGATACGAGACCCAGTACTTC
CDR3aa: CASTVDRGYETQYF

v_gene: TRBV4-2
d_gene: TRBD1
abundance: medium-sized
j_gene: TRBJ1-2
CDR3nt: TGTGCCAGCAGCCAAGATAGGGACAGGGGGCAAGGCTACACCTTC
CDR3aa: CASSQDRDRGQGYTF

v_gene: TRBV7-2
d_gene: -
abundance: -
j_gene: TRBJ2-7
CDR3nt: TGTGCCAGCAGCCCGCAGGGGGCTAGCGGACCCTACGAGCAGTACTTC
CDR3aa: CASSPQGASGPYEQYF

v_gene: TRBV6-5
d_gene: -
abundance: many
j_gene: TRBJ1-2
CDR3nt: TGTGCCAGCAGGCAACTTGATGGCCAGGTGGGAGGCTACACCTTC
CDR3aa: CASRQLDGQVGGYTF

v_gene: TRBV30
d_gene: -
abundance: many
j_gene: TRBJ1-3
CDR3nt: TGTGCCTGGACTTTCAGGCAGAACACCATATATTTT
CDR3aa: CAWTFRQNTIYF

v_gene: TRBV6-4
d_gene: -
abundance: few
j_gene: TRBJ1-1
CDR3nt: TGTGCCAGCAAGTTTGACACCTCTTCTGAAGCTTTCTTT
CDR3aa: CASKFDTSSEAFF

v_gene: TRBV20-1
d_gene: TRBD1
abundance: few
j_gene: TRBJ2-1
CDR3nt: TGCAGTGCTAGGGGACAGGGGGAATTCAATGAGCAGTTCTTC
CDR3aa: CSARGQGEFNEQFF

v_gene: TRBV7-9
d_gene: -
abundance: many
j_gene: TRBJ2-1
CDR3nt: TGTGCCAGCAGCACCCCCGCGGGTGATGAGCAGTTCTTC
CDR3aa: CASSTPAGDEQFF

v_gene: TRBV4-3
d_gene: TRBD2
abundance: many
j_gene: TRBJ2-1
CDR3nt: TGCGCCAGCAGCCAAGAGGGAAGCGGGAGGTTTGAGCAGTTCTTC
CDR3aa: CASSQEGSGRFEQFF

v_gene: TRBV27
d_gene: -
abundance: -
j_gene: TRBJ2-7
CDR3nt: TGTGCCAGCAGTTTATGTGGGGAGAAAGGAGAATCCTACGAGCAGTACTTC
CDR3aa: CASSLCGEKGESYEQYF

v_gene: TRBV20-1
d_gene: -
abundance: few
j_gene: TRBJ2-5
CDR3nt: TGCAGTGCTAGCGGGGCAGAAGAGACCCAGTACTTC
CDR3aa: CSASGAEETQYF

v_gene: TRBV5-4
d_gene: -
abundance: -
j_gene: TRBJ2-2
CDR3nt: TGTGCCAGCAGCTTTAAGTTGACTTTTACCAACACCGGGGAGCTGTTTTTT
CDR3aa: CASSFKLTFTNTGELFF

v_gene: TRBV3-1
d_gene: TRBD2
abundance: -
j_gene: TRBJ2-2
CDR3nt: TGTGCCAGCAGCCCTCAGCGGGAGATAGGCGGGGAGCTGTTTTTT
CDR3aa: CASSPQREIGGELFF

v_gene: TRBV15
d_gene: -
abundance: many
j_gene: TRBJ2-7
CDR3nt: TGTGCCACCAGCACCCGAAGGTACACCTCGAGCTCCTACGAGCAGTACTTC
CDR3aa: CATSTRRYTSSSYEQYF

v_gene: TRBV3-1
d_gene: -
abundance: many
j_gene: TRBJ2-2
CDR3nt: TGTGCCAGCAGCCAGGACGGAGCACGGACCTCGAACACCGGGGAGCTGTTTTTT
CDR3aa: CASSQDGARTSNTGELFF

v_gene: TRBV4-2
d_gene: -
abundance: once
j_gene: TRBJ2-1
CDR3nt: TGTGCCAGCAGCCAAGAGTCGGGGGGCGCCTACAATGAGCAGTTCTTC
CDR3aa: CASSQESGGAYNEQFF

v_gene: TRBV4-3
d_gene: -
abundance: -
j_gene: TRBJ2-2
CDR3nt: TGCGCCAGCAGCTCCGACAGGCTCGGTCCGAACACCGGGGAGCTGTTTTTT
CDR3aa: CASSSDRLGPNTGELFF

v_gene: TRBV14
d_gene: -
abundance: many
j_gene: TRBJ1-2
CDR3nt: TGTGCCAGCAGCGACGGGACACACCTCTATGGCTACACCTTC
CDR3aa: CASSDGTHLYGYTF

v_gene: TRBV27
d_gene: -
abundance: -
j_gene: TRBJ1-5
CDR3nt: TGTGCCAGCAGCCGACTGGGGGATCAGCCCCAGCATTTT
CDR3aa: CASSRLGDQPQHF

v_gene: TRBV30
d_gene: TRBD1
abundance: -
j_gene: TRBJ1-1
CDR3nt: TGTGCCTGGAGTGCGGGACAGGCGACTGAAGCTTTCTTT
CDR3aa: CAWSAGQATEAFF

v_gene: TRBV15
d_gene: -
abundance: many
j_gene: TRBJ2-6
CDR3nt: TGTGCCACCAGGACCTTTGGGTCTGGGGCCAACGTCCTGACTTTC
CDR3aa: CATRTFGSGANVLTF

v_gene: TRBV12-3/TRBV12-4
d_gene: -
abundance: -
j_gene: TRBJ2-5
CDR3nt: TGTGCCAGCACTTTTCGGGGGGCTGAGAAGACCCAGTACTTC
CDR3aa: CASTFRGAEKTQYF

v_gene: TRBV4-2
d_gene: -
abundance: few
j_gene: TRBJ2-1
CDR3nt: TGTGCCAGCAGATTTACTTGGGGGGTAAATGAGCAGTTCTTC
CDR3aa: CASRFTWGVNEQFF

v_gene: TRBV19
d_gene: -
abundance: many
j_gene: TRBJ2-7
CDR3nt: TGTGCCAGTAGTCTAATAAGCCGTAGAAGTGGCTACGAGCAGTACTTC
CDR3aa: CASSLISRRSGYEQYF

v_gene: TRBV6-5
d_gene: -
abundance: many
j_gene: TRBJ2-2
CDR3nt: TGTGCCAGCAGTTACGGCGTGGGGGACATCGGGGAGCTGTTTTTT
CDR3aa: CASSYGVGDIGELFF

v_gene: TRBV27
d_gene: -
abundance: -
j_gene: TRBJ2-5
CDR3nt: TGTGCCAGCAGTTTACTGGGAGGCCCCCAAGAGACCCAGTACTTC
CDR3aa: CASSLLGGPQETQYF

v_gene: TRBV5-5
d_gene: -
abundance: -
j_gene: TRBJ2-1
CDR3nt: TGTGCCAGCAGCCCGGGTCTCAATGAGCAGTTCTTC
CDR3aa: CASSPGLNEQFF

v_gene: TRBV24-1
d_gene: -
abundance: once
j_gene: TRBJ2-7
CDR3nt: TGTGCCACCAGCGAGGGATTCTATAGCTCCTACAATGAGCAGTACTTC
CDR3aa: CATSEGFYSSYNEQYF

v_gene: TRBV7-9
d_gene: -
abundance: many
j_gene: TRBJ2-7
CDR3nt: TGTGCCAGCAGCTTAGCGCAGGGCCCCCGGATCTACGAGCAGTACTTC
CDR3aa: CASSLAQGPRIYEQYF

v_gene: TRBV6-4
d_gene: -
abundance: few
j_gene: TRBJ2-7
CDR3nt: TGTGCCAGCAGTTACCTTAGGCAGGGTGATTGTTACTCCTACGAGCAGTACTTC
CDR3aa: CASSYLRQGDCYSYEQYF